The table lists the clone carrying this T cell receptor beta chain with a few counts. The antigen remains undetermined. The PCR was carried out with 60 Vbeta primers and 13 Jbeta primers. Profiled with immunoSEQ multiplex PCR; TCRdb holds only in-frame clones, not every one. The table has 90,000 to 110,000 clones, about 76% seen once. This sample was included in a study of cytomegalovirus exposure and HLA in healthy donors. Study in general: Approximately 85 million unique TCRs from HLA-typed donors were held in an early release of data.

General study points: Further analysis, carried out later, found HLA-associated TCR beta chains more clonally expanded than equally common other chains.

The junction had 6 bases not matched to a gene; V was cut back by 2 bases and J by 2 bases. Germline V lookup: CDR1 MNHNY, CDR2 SVGAGI (reference sequence). The CDR3 consists of 15 residues. The sequenced sample consisted of PBMCs. This clonotype was obtained from a young woman in good health and CMV-seronegative. The chain carries TRBV6-6 and TRBJ2-7; 7 bases line up with TRBD1. The CDR3 DNA sequence: TGTGCCAGCAGTTACACCGGTACAGGGGCCTACGAGCAGTACTTC. Encoded protein: CASSYTGTGAYEQYF.